This T cell receptor beta chain was identified in a study of blood T cell repertoires in COVID-19. At the level of the study: The analysed material was cDNA or gDNA that came from T cells, B-cell-depleted T cells, or PBMCs.

Repertoires were generated with immunoSEQ multiplex PCR, while TCRdb's copy carries only in-frame clones and drops some. This repertoire shows around 42,000 clones, around 77% found once; its top ten account for about 40%. Trimming removed 3 bases at V and 7 bases at J, with 16 bases between. CDR1 SGHDT and CDR2 YYEEEE come from the germline V gene. The CDR3 contains 15 residues. This chain joins TRBV5-6 and TRBJ1-4; unclear D gene. The TCR was taken from an older man with active or convalescent COVID-19. The sample taken for sequencing was peripheral blood. The DNA for the CDR3 is TGTGCCAGCAGCTCTGAAGGCAGAGGTGGTGAAAAACTGTTTTTT. Translated: CASSSEGRGGEKLFF.